This T cell receptor beta chain was identified during a study of vaccination and CD4 T cells after COVID-19. The Oncomine TCR Beta short-read assay was applied to DNA of cultured CD4+ T cells. TCRdb reanalysed the PCR reads using MiXCR and keeps one entry per CDR3 protein. The sample records around 20,000 distinct CDR3 sequences, roughly three fifths being singletons. The treatment here: approximately 9-day PBMC culture with coronavirus spike peptide pools or control peptides (ViraFEST assay). Comments on this clonotype: Antigen specificity is unknown.

CDR3 length equals 13 residues. After removal of 4 bases from V and 3 bases from J, the junction contained 3 bases not matched to a gene. The TCR sequence derives from a human donor who had recovered from COVID-19. The genes are TRBV12-3 or TRBV12-4 and TRBJ2-7; 7 bases match TRBD1. Sequenced material: CD4+ T cells from blood, cultured in vitro, taken before SARS-CoV-2 vaccination. The CDR3 spells CASSSGQIYEQYF. CDR3 bases: TGTGCCAGCAGTTCGGGACAGATCTACGAGCAGTACTTC.